This T cell receptor beta chain was documented in a study of T cells in Graves' hyperthyroidism and ophthalmopathy. To note about this clonotype: Antigen: not known.

The study, taken as a whole, reports: Before onset, ophthalmopathy was predicted by the model a median around 6.2 months earlier.

The study excluded patients with uncontrolled infection, other autoimmune disease, pregnancy or lactation. PBMCs came from more than 9 ml fresh peripheral blood. RNA transcripts provided the source from which TCR beta CDR3 regions were amplified. RT-PCR in the first round (using the HTBI primer set) targeted the TCR CDR3. From the multiplex PCR reads, TCRdb called clonotypes with MiXCR, one entry per CDR3 protein. The profile shows about 360,000 distinct CDR3 sequences, under 15% of them singletons. The receptor's source is a woman in her late teens or twenties with Graves' hyperthyroidism. What was sequenced was blood.

The CDR3 coding sequence is TGTGCCAGCAGCGTAGAAAGGGGATACAATGAGCAGTTCTTC. Amino acids: CASSVERGYNEQFF. V usage is TRBV9 and J usage is TRBJ2-1, with a possible D match to TRBD1 (5 bases). V dropped 0 bases and J dropped 4 bases, with 8 bases sitting between them. The CDR3 is 14 residues long. Germline V CDR1 and CDR2: SGDLS, YYNGEE.